Described below is a single T cell receptor beta chain sequence and its context. PCR involved 60 Vbeta and 13 Jbeta primers. Produced via immunoSEQ multiplex PCR; TCRdb's table is partial and in-frame only. The data contain about 190,000 clones, 81% of them singletons. The CDR3 covers 14 residues. Trimming removed 3 bases at V and 7 bases at J, with 16 bases between. The germline V gene encodes CDR1 SQVTM and CDR2 ANQGSEA. The data are from a study of cytomegalovirus exposure and HLA in healthy donors. This clonotype was sampled from a man aged 50-60 years in good health and CMV-seronegative. Input material: PBMCs. The chain employs TRBV29-1 and TRBJ2-1; no reliable D call. The CDR3 loop reads CSVESTAYLNEQFF. The CDR3 nucleotides read TGCAGCGTTGAGTCGACTGCCTACCTAAATGAGCAGTTCTTC.